This T cell receptor beta chain was obtained from a study of T cells in Graves' hyperthyroidism and ophthalmopathy. About the research overall: Pretreatment peripheral blood was obtained at initial diagnosis. Study-wide findings and caveats: Through a model of 13 V-J features, ophthalmopathy was separated from stable hyperthyroidism.

Amplification yielded TCR beta CDR3 regions, with RNA transcripts as the source. Researchers ran a first-round RT-PCR on the TCR CDR3 using the HTBI primer set. TCRdb processed the multiplex PCR reads anew with MiXCR; each CDR3 protein has one entry. Of some 560,000 distinct CDR3 sequences detected, 14% appear once; the ten largest clones hold approximately 15%. Exclusions: uncontrolled infection, other autoimmune disease, pregnancy, lactation. V was pared by 1 base and J by 2 bases, with 2 bases of the junction left unmatched. The germline CDR1 and CDR2 sequences are SEHNR and FQNEAQ (reference sequence). The CDR3 is 14 amino acids. The table lists this clonotype with many counts. Its antigen is not known.

This receptor was identified in a middle-aged woman with Graves' hyperthyroidism. The chain has TRBV7-9 and TRBJ2-7; TRBD1 agrees at 7 bases. Sequencing was done on a sample of blood. The CDR3 nucleotides read TGTGCCAGCAGCTTAGAACAGGGGCCCTACGAGCAGTACTTC. It yields the protein CASSLEQGPYEQYF.